These T cell receptor beta chains were read from a single sample in a study of cytomegalovirus exposure and HLA in healthy donors. Here immunoSEQ multiplex PCR was the method, and the copy in TCRdb shows in-frame clones only, minus some. Here the sample spans 170,000 or so clones, approximately 78% being singletons. Sample: PBMCs. The receptors were sampled from a woman between 45 and 65 years old in good health and CMV-seropositive. Both conserved end residues are part of each CDR3. The order of the fields is D gene, clone size, V gene, J gene, CDR3 protein, CDR3 DNA. The D gene is left open where the match is weak. Expanded clones are given a class, and other clones once, few, many or no size at all.

D gene: -; clone size: -; V gene: TRBV10-3; J gene: TRBJ2-3; CDR3 protein: CAISESGEGTDTQYF; CDR3 DNA: TGTGCCATCAGTGAGTCAGGAGAAGGCACAGATACGCAGTATTTT
D gene: -; clone size: -; V gene: TRBV2; J gene: TRBJ1-1; CDR3 protein: CASTRDLLASEAFF; CDR3 DNA: TGTGCCAGCACAAGGGACTTGCTGGCTAGTGAAGCTTTCTTT
D gene: TRBD1; clone size: -; V gene: TRBV5-4; J gene: TRBJ2-6; CDR3 protein: CASSPGQGNSGANVLTF; CDR3 DNA: TGTGCCAGCAGCCCGGGACAGGGGAACTCTGGGGCCAACGTCCTGACTTTC
D gene: -; clone size: -; V gene: TRBV5-1; J gene: TRBJ1-3; CDR3 protein: CASTRGFGNTIYF; CDR3 DNA: TGCGCCAGCACCAGGGGTTTTGGAAACACCATATATTTT
D gene: -; clone size: -; V gene: TRBV9; J gene: TRBJ1-1; CDR3 protein: CASSVVQGNTEAFF; CDR3 DNA: TGTGCCAGCAGCGTAGTACAGGGGAACACTGAAGCTTTCTTT
D gene: TRBD1; clone size: -; V gene: TRBV15; J gene: TRBJ1-2; CDR3 protein: CATSRVYRTGRGGYTF; CDR3 DNA: TGTGCCACCAGCAGAGTCTACCGGACAGGCCGAGGTGGCTACACCTTC
D gene: -; clone size: once; V gene: TRBV13; J gene: TRBJ2-1; CDR3 protein: CASSFRDRNNEQFF; CDR3 DNA: TGTGCCAGCAGCTTCCGAGACAGGAACAATGAGCAGTTCTTC
D gene: -; clone size: -; V gene: TRBV6-5; J gene: TRBJ2-7; CDR3 protein: CASSYRIDGQSYEQYF; CDR3 DNA: TGTGCCAGCAGTTACCGTATAGACGGACAGTCCTACGAGCAGTACTTC
D gene: TRBD2; clone size: few; V gene: TRBV28; J gene: TRBJ2-1; CDR3 protein: CASSLTSGGALVEQFF; CDR3 DNA: TGTGCCAGCAGCTTAACTAGCGGGGGGGCCTTGGTTGAGCAGTTCTTC
D gene: -; clone size: -; V gene: TRBV7-9; J gene: TRBJ2-3; CDR3 protein: CASSFLLGTDTQYF; CDR3 DNA: TGTGCCAGCAGCTTTCTTCTTGGCACAGATACGCAGTATTTT
D gene: -; clone size: -; V gene: TRBV19; J gene: TRBJ2-2; CDR3 protein: CASSIGDLSRELFF; CDR3 DNA: TGTGCCAGTAGTATCGGGGATCTCAGTCGTGAGCTGTTTTTT
D gene: -; clone size: -; V gene: TRBV19; J gene: TRBJ1-1; CDR3 protein: CASSIVTGTLNTEAFF; CDR3 DNA: TGTGCCAGTAGTATAGTTACCGGGACATTGAACACTGAAGCTTTCTTT
D gene: -; clone size: -; V gene: TRBV6-5; J gene: TRBJ2-5; CDR3 protein: CASRSSGGRETQYF; CDR3 DNA: TGTGCCAGCAGGTCTTCGGGGGGCCGGGAGACCCAGTACTTC
D gene: -; clone size: -; V gene: TRBV2; J gene: TRBJ2-2; CDR3 protein: CASILRSGTGELFF; CDR3 DNA: TGTGCCTCCATCCTCCGTAGTGGCACCGGGGAGCTGTTTTTT
D gene: TRBD2; clone size: -; V gene: TRBV9; J gene: TRBJ2-5; CDR3 protein: CASSVDLAGDQETQYF; CDR3 DNA: TGTGCCAGCAGCGTAGACCTAGCGGGGGATCAAGAGACCCAGTACTTC
D gene: -; clone size: -; V gene: TRBV2; J gene: TRBJ1-6; CDR3 protein: CASSSPGQPPLHF; CDR3 DNA: TGTGCCAGCAGTTCTCCGGGACAACCACCCCTCCACTTT
D gene: -; clone size: -; V gene: TRBV7-9; J gene: TRBJ1-2; CDR3 protein: CASSLGRGLYGYTF; CDR3 DNA: TGTGCCAGCAGCTTAGGGAGGGGACTTTACGGCTACACCTTC
D gene: TRBD1; clone size: few; V gene: TRBV5-1; J gene: TRBJ2-3; CDR3 protein: CASSGIRGQTDTQYF; CDR3 DNA: TGCGCCAGCAGCGGTATCAGGGGGCAGACAGATACGCAGTATTTT
D gene: -; clone size: -; V gene: TRBV7-9; J gene: TRBJ2-5; CDR3 protein: CASSFGLLEETQYF; CDR3 DNA: TGTGCCAGCAGCTTCGGACTCTTAGAAGAGACCCAGTACTTC
D gene: -; clone size: -; V gene: TRBV6-1; J gene: TRBJ1-1; CDR3 protein: CASSPVKGWIAEAFF; CDR3 DNA: TGTGCCAGCAGCCCCGTGAAGGGGTGGATCGCTGAAGCTTTCTTT
D gene: -; clone size: -; V gene: TRBV5-1; J gene: TRBJ2-2; CDR3 protein: CASSLDETGELFF; CDR3 DNA: TGCGCCAGCAGCTTGGACGAGACCGGGGAGCTGTTTTTT
D gene: TRBD1; clone size: -; V gene: TRBV7-9; J gene: TRBJ1-3; CDR3 protein: CASSLEEQGVF; CDR3 DNA: TGTGCCAGCAGCTTAGAGGAACAGGGGGTTTTT
D gene: TRBD2; clone size: few; V gene: TRBV9; J gene: TRBJ2-3; CDR3 protein: CASSGRGGLGTDTQYF; CDR3 DNA: TGTGCCAGCAGCGGCCGGGGGGGGTTGGGCACAGATACGCAGTATTTT
D gene: TRBD2; clone size: -; V gene: TRBV6-6; J gene: TRBJ2-3; CDR3 protein: CASSSLAGVSTDTQYF; CDR3 DNA: TGTGCCAGCAGTTCACTAGCGGGGGTCAGCACAGATACGCAGTATTTT
D gene: TRBD1; clone size: -; V gene: TRBV30; J gene: TRBJ1-1; CDR3 protein: CAWDRGRRNTEAFF; CDR3 DNA: TGTGCCTGGGACAGGGGGCGCAGGAACACTGAAGCTTTCTTT
D gene: TRBD1; clone size: few; V gene: TRBV5-1; J gene: TRBJ1-2; CDR3 protein: CASSGGTGINYGYTF; CDR3 DNA: TGCGCCAGCAGCGGCGGGACAGGGATTAACTATGGCTACACCTTC
D gene: -; clone size: -; V gene: TRBV29-1; J gene: TRBJ2-3; CDR3 protein: CSVLLLDTQYF; CDR3 DNA: TGCAGCGTGTTACTTTTAGATACGCAGTATTTT
D gene: TRBD1; clone size: -; V gene: TRBV5-8; J gene: TRBJ1-5; CDR3 protein: CASSRPTRQGRNQPQHF; CDR3 DNA: TGTGCCAGCAGCCGCCCTACTCGACAGGGTCGCAATCAGCCCCAGCATTTT
D gene: TRBD1; clone size: -; V gene: TRBV28; J gene: TRBJ1-2; CDR3 protein: CASSLTTGGSGYTF; CDR3 DNA: TGTGCCAGCAGTTTAACCACAGGGGGTAGTGGCTACACCTTC
D gene: TRBD2; clone size: once; V gene: TRBV7-9; J gene: TRBJ2-5; CDR3 protein: CASSRLAGSLPGETQYF; CDR3 DNA: TGTGCCAGTTCCCGACTAGCGGGGTCTCTCCCTGGAGAGACCCAGTACTTC
D gene: -; clone size: -; V gene: TRBV6-5; J gene: TRBJ1-3; CDR3 protein: CASSRTEQGGNTIYF; CDR3 DNA: TGTGCCAGCAGTCGAACAGAGCAGGGAGGAAACACCATATATTTT
D gene: -; clone size: -; V gene: TRBV11-2; J gene: TRBJ2-2; CDR3 protein: CATVGGTGELFF; CDR3 DNA: TGTGCCACCGTCGGTGGCACCGGGGAGCTGTTTTTT
D gene: TRBD1; clone size: -; V gene: TRBV7-3; J gene: TRBJ2-7; CDR3 protein: CASSLQGASYEQYF; CDR3 DNA: TGTGCCAGCAGTTTACAGGGGGCCTCCTACGAGCAGTACTTC
D gene: -; clone size: -; V gene: TRBV7-8; J gene: TRBJ2-7; CDR3 protein: CASSLDRVPPQYEQYF; CDR3 DNA: TGTGCCAGCAGCTTAGACAGGGTCCCCCCCCAATACGAGCAGTACTTC
D gene: -; clone size: -; V gene: TRBV4-1; J gene: TRBJ1-1; CDR3 protein: CASSQGFEWGLRGMNTEAFF; CDR3 DNA: TGCGCCAGCAGCCAAGGATTCGAGTGGGGACTTCGTGGGATGAACACTGAAGCTTTCTTT
D gene: -; clone size: -; V gene: TRBV18; J gene: TRBJ1-6; CDR3 protein: CASSPGANSPLHF; CDR3 DNA: TGTGCCAGCTCACCAGGGGCGAATTCACCCCTCCACTTT
D gene: TRBD1; clone size: -; V gene: TRBV6-5; J gene: TRBJ2-1; CDR3 protein: CASSYSGTGGPEQFF; CDR3 DNA: TGTGCCAGCAGTTACTCCGGGACAGGGGGCCCTGAGCAGTTCTTC
D gene: -; clone size: -; V gene: TRBV7-9; J gene: TRBJ1-1; CDR3 protein: CASSRWGAEAFF; CDR3 DNA: TGTGCCAGCAGCCGCTGGGGGGCTGAAGCTTTCTTT
D gene: -; clone size: -; V gene: TRBV7-9; J gene: TRBJ1-6; CDR3 protein: CAVPGHLSSYNSPLHF; CDR3 DNA: TGTGCCGTACCGGGACATCTGAGCTCCTATAATTCACCCCTCCACTTT
D gene: -; clone size: -; V gene: TRBV4-1; J gene: TRBJ2-1; CDR3 protein: CASSHGSYNEQFF; CDR3 DNA: TGCGCCAGCAGCCACGGGTCCTACAATGAGCAGTTCTTC
D gene: -; clone size: -; V gene: TRBV9; J gene: TRBJ1-1; CDR3 protein: CASSVVDSVGTEAFF; CDR3 DNA: TGTGCCAGCAGCGTAGTAGACAGTGTGGGGACTGAAGCTTTCTTT
D gene: TRBD2; clone size: -; V gene: TRBV2; J gene: TRBJ2-1; CDR3 protein: CASRLAGDLSYNEQFF; CDR3 DNA: TGTGCCAGCAGACTAGCGGGGGACCTCTCCTACAATGAGCAGTTCTTC
D gene: TRBD1; clone size: -; V gene: TRBV19; J gene: TRBJ1-3; CDR3 protein: CASSMGQGTGNTIYF; CDR3 DNA: TGTGCCAGTAGTATGGGACAGGGGACTGGAAACACCATATATTTT
D gene: -; clone size: -; V gene: TRBV5-8; J gene: TRBJ1-3; CDR3 protein: CASSPKGVERGNTIYF; CDR3 DNA: TGTGCCAGCAGCCCAAAGGGGGTGGAGCGCGGAAACACCATATATTTT
D gene: -; clone size: -; V gene: TRBV6-6; J gene: TRBJ2-3; CDR3 protein: CASSYTGVADTQYF; CDR3 DNA: TGTGCCAGCAGTTACACGGGGGTGGCAGATACGCAGTATTTT
D gene: TRBD2; clone size: few; V gene: TRBV7-3; J gene: TRBJ2-5; CDR3 protein: CASSLNPSGDQETQYF; CDR3 DNA: TGTGCCAGCAGCTTAAACCCTAGCGGGGATCAAGAGACCCAGTACTTC
D gene: -; clone size: -; V gene: TRBV4-1; J gene: TRBJ2-7; CDR3 protein: CASSQDARTATYEQYF; CDR3 DNA: TGCGCCAGCAGCCAAGATGCTAGGACAGCCACCTACGAGCAGTACTTC
D gene: -; clone size: -; V gene: TRBV9; J gene: TRBJ2-5; CDR3 protein: CASSPGVWSQETQYF; CDR3 DNA: TGTGCCAGCAGCCCAGGGGTTTGGAGCCAAGAGACCCAGTACTTC
D gene: -; clone size: -; V gene: TRBV27; J gene: TRBJ2-7; CDR3 protein: CASTGRGNLVQYF; CDR3 DNA: TGTGCCAGCACGGGGAGGGGGAATCTTGTGCAGTACTTC
D gene: TRBD1; clone size: -; V gene: TRBV5-5; J gene: TRBJ1-6; CDR3 protein: CASSRDRNSPLHF; CDR3 DNA: TGTGCCAGCAGCAGGGACAGAAATTCACCCCTCCACTTT
D gene: -; clone size: -; V gene: TRBV12-2; J gene: TRBJ2-5; CDR3 protein: CASRPRGLAGGRQETQYF; CDR3 DNA: TGTGCAAGTCGCCCTAGGGGACTAGCGGGGGGGAGGCAAGAGACCCAGTACTTC
D gene: TRBD1; clone size: -; V gene: TRBV30; J gene: TRBJ2-7; CDR3 protein: CAWSGTGGYEQYF; CDR3 DNA: TGTGCCTGGAGTGGGACAGGGGGCTACGAGCAGTACTTC
D gene: TRBD1; clone size: few; V gene: TRBV29-1; J gene: TRBJ2-7; CDR3 protein: CSVGTGGLNEQYF; CDR3 DNA: TGCAGCGTAGGGACAGGGGGACTTAACGAGCAGTACTTC
D gene: -; clone size: -; V gene: TRBV11-2; J gene: TRBJ2-7; CDR3 protein: CASSKRQGEQYF; CDR3 DNA: TGTGCCAGCAGCAAACGACAAGGCGAGCAGTACTTC
D gene: TRBD2; clone size: -; V gene: TRBV18; J gene: TRBJ2-1; CDR3 protein: CASSPRLAGGLYNEQFF; CDR3 DNA: TGTGCCAGCTCACCGCGACTAGCGGGGGGGCTATACAATGAGCAGTTCTTC
D gene: -; clone size: -; V gene: TRBV5-6; J gene: TRBJ2-1; CDR3 protein: CASSFGLQEGNEQFF; CDR3 DNA: TGTGCCAGCAGCTTCGGACTCCAGGAGGGCAATGAGCAGTTCTTC
D gene: TRBD1; clone size: -; V gene: TRBV7-9; J gene: TRBJ2-1; CDR3 protein: CASSLDRGSSYNEQFF; CDR3 DNA: TGTGCCAGCAGCTTAGACAGGGGGAGCTCCTACAATGAGCAGTTCTTC
D gene: TRBD1; clone size: few; V gene: TRBV10-3; J gene: TRBJ1-2; CDR3 protein: CATLPGQGGYGYTF; CDR3 DNA: TGTGCCACCCTACCCGGACAGGGAGGCTATGGCTACACCTTC
D gene: -; clone size: -; V gene: TRBV14; J gene: TRBJ1-5; CDR3 protein: CASSQGGNQPQHF; CDR3 DNA: TGTGCCAGCAGCCAAGGAGGTAACCAGCCCCAGCATTTT